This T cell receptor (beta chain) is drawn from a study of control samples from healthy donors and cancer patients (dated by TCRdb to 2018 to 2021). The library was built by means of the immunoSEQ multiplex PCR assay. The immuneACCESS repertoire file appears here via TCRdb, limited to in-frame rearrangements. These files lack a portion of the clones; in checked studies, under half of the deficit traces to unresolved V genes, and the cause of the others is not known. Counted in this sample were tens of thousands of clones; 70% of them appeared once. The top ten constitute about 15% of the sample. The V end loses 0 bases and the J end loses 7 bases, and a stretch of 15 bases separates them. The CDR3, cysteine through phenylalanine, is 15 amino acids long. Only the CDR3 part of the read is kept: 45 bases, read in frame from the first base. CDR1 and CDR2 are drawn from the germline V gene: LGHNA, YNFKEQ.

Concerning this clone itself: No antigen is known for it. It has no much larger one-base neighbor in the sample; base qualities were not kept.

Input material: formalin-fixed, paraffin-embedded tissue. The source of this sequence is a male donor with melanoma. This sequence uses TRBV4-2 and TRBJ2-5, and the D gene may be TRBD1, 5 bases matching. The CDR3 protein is CASSQELGNRGTQYF. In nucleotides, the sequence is TGTGCCAGCAGCCAAGAGTTAGGGAATAGGGGGACCCAGTACTTC.